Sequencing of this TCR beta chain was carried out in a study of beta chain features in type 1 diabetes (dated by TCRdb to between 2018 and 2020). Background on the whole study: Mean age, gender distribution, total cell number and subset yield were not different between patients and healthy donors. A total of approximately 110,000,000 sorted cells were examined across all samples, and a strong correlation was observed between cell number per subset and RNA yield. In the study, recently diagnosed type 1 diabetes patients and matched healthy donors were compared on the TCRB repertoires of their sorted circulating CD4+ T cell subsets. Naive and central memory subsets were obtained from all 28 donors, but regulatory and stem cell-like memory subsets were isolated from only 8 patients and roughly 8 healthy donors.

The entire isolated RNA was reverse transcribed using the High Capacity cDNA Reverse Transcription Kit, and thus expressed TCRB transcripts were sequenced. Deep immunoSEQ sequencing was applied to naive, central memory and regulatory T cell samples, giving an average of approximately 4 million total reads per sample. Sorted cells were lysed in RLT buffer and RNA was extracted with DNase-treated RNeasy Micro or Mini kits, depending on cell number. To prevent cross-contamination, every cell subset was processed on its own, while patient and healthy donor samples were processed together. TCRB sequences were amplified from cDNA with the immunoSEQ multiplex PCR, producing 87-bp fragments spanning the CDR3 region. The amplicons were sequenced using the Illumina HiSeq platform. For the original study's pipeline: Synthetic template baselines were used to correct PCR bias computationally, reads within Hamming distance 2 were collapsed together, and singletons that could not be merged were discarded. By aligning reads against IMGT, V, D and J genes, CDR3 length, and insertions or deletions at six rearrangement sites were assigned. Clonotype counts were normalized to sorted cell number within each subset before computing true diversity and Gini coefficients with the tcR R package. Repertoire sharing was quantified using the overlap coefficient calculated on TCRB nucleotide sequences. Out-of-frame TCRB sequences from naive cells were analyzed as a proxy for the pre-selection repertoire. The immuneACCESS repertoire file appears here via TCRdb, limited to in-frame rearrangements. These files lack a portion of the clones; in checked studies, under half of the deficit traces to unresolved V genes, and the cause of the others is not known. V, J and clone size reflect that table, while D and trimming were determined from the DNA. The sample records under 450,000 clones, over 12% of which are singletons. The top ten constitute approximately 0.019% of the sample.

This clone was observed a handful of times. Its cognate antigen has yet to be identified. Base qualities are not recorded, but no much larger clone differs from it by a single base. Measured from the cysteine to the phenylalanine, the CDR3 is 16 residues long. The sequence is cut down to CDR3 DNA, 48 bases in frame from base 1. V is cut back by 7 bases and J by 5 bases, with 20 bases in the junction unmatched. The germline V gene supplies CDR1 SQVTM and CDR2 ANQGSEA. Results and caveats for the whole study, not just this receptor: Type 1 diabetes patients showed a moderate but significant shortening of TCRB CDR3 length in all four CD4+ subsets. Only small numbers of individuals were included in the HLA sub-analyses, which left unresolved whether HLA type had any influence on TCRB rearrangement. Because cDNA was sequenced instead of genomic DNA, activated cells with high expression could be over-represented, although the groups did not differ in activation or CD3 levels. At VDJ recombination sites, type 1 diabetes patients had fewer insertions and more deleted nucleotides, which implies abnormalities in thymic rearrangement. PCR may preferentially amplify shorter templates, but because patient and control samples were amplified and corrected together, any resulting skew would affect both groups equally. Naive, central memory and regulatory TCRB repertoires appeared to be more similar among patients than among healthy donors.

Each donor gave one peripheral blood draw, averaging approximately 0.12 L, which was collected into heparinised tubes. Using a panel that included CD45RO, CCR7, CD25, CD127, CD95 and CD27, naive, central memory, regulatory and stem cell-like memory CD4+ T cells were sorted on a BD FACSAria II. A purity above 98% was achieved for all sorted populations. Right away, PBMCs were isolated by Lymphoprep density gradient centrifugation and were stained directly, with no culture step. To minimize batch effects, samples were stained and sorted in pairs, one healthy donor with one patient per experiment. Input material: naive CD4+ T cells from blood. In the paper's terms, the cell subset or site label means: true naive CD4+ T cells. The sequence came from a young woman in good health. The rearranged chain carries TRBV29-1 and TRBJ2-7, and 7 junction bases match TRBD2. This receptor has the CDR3 CSAGPIRGVGSDEQYF. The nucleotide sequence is TGCAGCGCCGGACCGATCCGGGGGGTTGGGAGCGACGAGCAGTACTTC.